This T cell receptor beta chain was identified during a study of early T cells in non-severe SARS-CoV-2 infection. Overall study: With bulk RNA from unsorted whole blood as input, sequencing yielded unpaired chains. Regarding the study as a whole: CD4 and private specificities were missed by VDJdb matching, which favored anti-spike CD8 responses.

Individual cDNA molecules each received unique molecular identifiers attached to them. TCRdb fed the 5' RACE reads into MiXCR, producing one record per CDR3 protein. The sample has 60,000 or so distinct CDR3 sequences, 9.5% to 15% seen once; the top ten hold around 4.6%. A note on this clonotype: The target antigen is unknown.

The germline CDR1 and CDR2 sequences are KGHSH and LQKENI. Trimming at V came to 5 bases and at J to 8 bases, leaving 3 bases not matched to a gene. CDR3 length: 13 amino acids. Sequencing used whole blood. The chain joins TRBV18 to TRBJ1-1; 12 positions agree with TRBD1. This sequence was found in an adult who was a healthcare worker with PCR-confirmed SARS-CoV-2 infection or an uninfected control (not recorded which). CDR3 sequence: CASSAGTGGEAFF. The CDR3 coding sequence is TGTGCCAGCTCAGCCGGGACAGGGGGCGAAGCTTTCTTT.